This record looks at one T cell receptor (beta chain) sequence and its context. This sample is part of a study of T cell clones after liver transplantation. CDR3 length: 15 residues. From germline, CDR1 is SGHRS and CDR2 YFSETQ. The V gene end was trimmed by 2 bases and the J gene end by 7 bases; junction bases not matched to a gene: 7. Libraries were prepared by immunoSEQ multiplex PCR; TCRdb keeps only in-frame clonotypes and omits some of them. The sample includes 65,000 to 85,000 clones, 80% to 90% seen only once; the top ten take around 2%. The chain has TRBV5-1 and TRBJ2-4; 9 bases line up with TRBD2. This TCR derives from a human patient who received a liver transplant. Some of the T cells may derive from the graft donor. The source material was CD4+ T cells from blood, sampled less than 50 months after liver transplant. The CDR3 loop is CASSLLAGAGNIQYF. The CDR3 DNA reads TGCGCCAGCAGCTTATTAGCGGGAGCGGGGAACATTCAGTACTTC. The whole variable domain, filled in from reference TRBV5-1 and TRBJ2-4, reads KAGVTQTPRYLIKTRGQQVTLSCSPISGHRSVSWYQQTPGQGLQFLFEYFSETQRNKGNFPGRFSGRQFSNSRSEMNVSTLELGDSALYLCASSLLAGAGNIQYFGAGTRLSVL.